Presented here are 13 T cell receptor beta chains from one specimen sequenced in a study of graft-versus-host responses after intestinal transplantation. Profiled with immunoSEQ multiplex PCR; TCRdb holds only in-frame clones, not every one. The sample lists tens of thousands of clones, 70% to 90% occurring once. The antigens for these receptors are not known. The source material was unstimulated CD4+ T cells sorted from spleen or lymph node cells, sampled before intestinal transplant. These receptors came from a human donor who received an intestinal transplant.

The chain carries TRBV5-1 and TRBJ1-3; the D gene is possibly TRBD1 (6 bases). V was cut by 4 bases and J by 6 bases, with 20 bases left in between. The CDR3 sequence is 16 residues long. Germline CDR1 and CDR2: SGHRS and YFSETQ. The CDR3 nucleotides read TGCGCCAGCAGCCGGCCAGGGGCCGCCGCGCTAAACACCATATATTTT. Translated, it gives CASSRPGAAALNTIYF.

V gene TRBV9 combines with J gene TRBJ2-1; the match to TRBD2 covers 7 bases. This CDR3 is 16 amino acids long. Germline loops: CDR1 SGDLS, CDR2 YYNGEE. V was clipped by 3 bases and J by 2 bases; unmatched bases: 8. CDR3 DNA sequence: TGTGCCAGCAGCGCCGAGGGGCTAGCGGCCTACAATGAGCAGTTCTTC. Translation: CASSAEGLAAYNEQFF.

The genes are TRBV28 and TRBJ2-7, with TRBD2 as a possible D gene (6 bases). CDR3 length equals 13 residues. Trimming cost V 6 bases and J 6 bases, with 15 bases left between them. Per germline, CDR1 MDHEN and CDR2 SYDVKM. This CDR3 is CASSPPLAFEQYF. The CDR3 DNA reads as TGTGCCAGCAGCCCGCCTCTAGCGTTCGAGCAGTACTTC.

The CDR3 region is CASSYAGEGSPLHF. CDR3 DNA sequence: TGTGCCAGCAGTTACGCCGGGGAGGGCTCACCCCTCCACTTT. The J gene is TRBJ1-6, the V gene TRBV6-5; D is unclear. V was clipped by 2 bases and J by 10 bases, with 12 bases between them. Per germline, CDR1 MNHEY and CDR2 SVGAGI. There are 14 residues in the CDR3.

V and J are TRBV5-6 and TRBJ2-3; 8 positions agree with TRBD2. Trimming at V came to 2 bases and at J to 5 bases, leaving 10 bases not matched to a gene. The CDR3 is made up of 16 amino acids. Germline assignment: CDR1 SGHDT and CDR2 YYEEEE. This CDR3 reads CASSLFAGLEIDTQYF. CDR3 DNA: TGTGCCAGCAGCTTATTTGCGGGACTAGAGATAGATACGCAGTATTTT.

The chain recombines TRBV7-3 with TRBJ2-3; TRBD2 is a possible D gene (6 bases). The CDR3 totals 13 residues. V was cut by 4 bases and J by 8 bases, with 13 bases left in between. Germline V gene data show CDR1 as SGHTA and CDR2 as FQGTGA. The CDR3 nucleotides read TGTGCCAGCAGCTCAGCTGGGGGGACTACGCAGTATTTT. Its protein is CASSSAGGTTQYF. The whole variable domain, remainder taken from reference TRBV7-3 and TRBJ2-3, is GAGVSQTPSNKVTEKGKYVELRCDPISGHTALYWYRQSLGQGPEFLIYFQGTGAADDSGLPNDRFFAVRPEGSVSTLKIQRTERGDSAVYLCASSSAGGTTQYFGPGTRLTVL.

This clone was seen only a few times. This chain links TRBV2 with TRBJ2-3, with TRBD2 matching 16 bases. V lost 5 bases, J lost 5 bases, and 10 bases stayed unmatched. The length of the CDR3 is 18 residues. Germline V lookup: CDR1 SNHLY, CDR2 FYNNEI. CDR3 amino acids: CASSPQGLAGGFGDTQYF. As DNA, the CDR3 is TGTGCCAGCAGTCCACAGGGACTAGCGGGAGGGTTCGGAGATACGCAGTATTTT.

This chain uses TRBV7-8 with TRBJ1-4; 8 nucleotides line up with TRBD1. Per the germline V gene, CDR1 is SGHVS and CDR2 is FQNEAQ. V was pared by 5 bases and J by 4 bases, with 6 bases of the junction left unmatched. The CDR3 runs to 15 residues. Here the CDR3 reads CASSPWTGFNEKLFF. CDR3 coding DNA: TGTGCCAGCAGCCCATGGACAGGGTTTAATGAAAAACTGTTTTTT.

As regards this clone: Because the CDR3's place on the DNA is in doubt, the DNA is left out and the CDR3 is given as listed by TCRdb. This chain connects TRBV28 to TRBJ2-3; the DNA was not used to check the table's D call, TRBD2. A total of 14 residues make up the CDR3, ends included. Per germline, CDR1 MDHEN and CDR2 SYDVKM. The CDR3 region is CASSLYFGGTPQYF.

The DNA for the CDR3 is TGTGCCAGCAGTACACCGGGAGTCAACTATGGCTACACCTTC. Amino acid sequence: CASSTPGVNYGYTF. The V gene is TRBV9, the J gene TRBJ1-2; D remains unclear. The CDR3 runs 14 residues. Germline values: CDR1 SGDLS, CDR2 YYNGEE. The V and J ends lost 5 bases and 2 bases respectively, with 13 bases between them.

With respect to this clone: Other DNA sequences in the same sample also yield this CDR3. The rearrangement joins TRBV6-6 to TRBJ1-1, with TRBD1 matching 8 bases. Germline V CDR1 and CDR2: MNHNY, SVGAGI (reference sequence). The CDR3 extends over 16 amino acids. The ends lost 0 bases at V and 8 bases at J; junction bases unmatched: 11. DNA of the CDR3: TGTGCCAGCAGTTACTCAGTCGGCAGGGGGCCCACCGAAGCTTTCTTT. Translated: CASSYSVGRGPTEAFF.

The rearrangement links TRBV28 to TRBJ2-7; the D gene is possibly TRBD1 (6 bases). This CDR3 is 14 amino acids long. The V gene's germline CDR1 is MDHEN and CDR2 SYDVKM. Trimming left V 2 bases short and J 3 bases short, with 11 bases between. CDR3 loop: CASSLGTTVYEQYF. The CDR3 DNA sequence: TGTGCCAGCAGTTTAGGGACAACTGTCTACGAGCAGTACTTC.

The chain links TRBV5-1 to TRBJ2-7; D is perhaps TRBD2 (7 bases). Trimming left V 0 bases short and J 0 bases short, with 16 bases between. Germline assignment: CDR1 SGHRS and CDR2 YFSETQ. The CDR3 loop spans 17 amino acids. The CDR3 reads CASSLGRGAPSSYEQYF. The DNA for the CDR3 is TGCGCCAGCAGCTTGGGCCGGGGGGCGCCTAGCTCCTACGAGCAGTACTTC.